This TCR beta chain was recovered during a study of blood T cell repertoires in COVID-19. For the study at large: The United States, Italy and Spain were the sources of the acute and convalescent COVID-19 samples.

Produced via immunoSEQ multiplex PCR; TCRdb's table is partial and in-frame only. The sample holds about 170,000 clones; around 89% are singletons and the top ten take 0.7% to 0.9%. The count of this clone is one. Cohort 3 donors were reported recovered after two negative PCRs, clearance, or symptom resolution. The CDR3 runs 14 residues. Germline CDR1 reads MNHEY; CDR2 reads SMNVEV (reference sequence). Trimming removed 7 bases at V and 6 bases at J, with 15 bases between. The chain combines TRBV27 with TRBJ1-4; no clear D. The source is a woman in her late teens or twenties who had recovered from COVID-19. Sequencing used PBMCs or T cells enriched from blood (not recorded which). The CDR3 here is CASKAAGWHEKLFF. The CDR3 DNA reads as TGTGCCAGCAAAGCAGCGGGGTGGCATGAAAAACTGTTTTTT.